One and the same sample provided the 9 T cell receptor beta chains below, sequenced in a study of cytomegalovirus exposure and HLA in healthy donors. PCR was performed using 60 Vbeta and 13 Jbeta primers. The method was immunoSEQ multiplex PCR; TCRdb's version includes in-frame clones alone and lacks a portion of them. The repertoire holds a few hundred thousand clones, with over 70% as singletons. The sequencing input was PBMCs. These receptors were obtained from a woman aged 60-75 years in good health and CMV-seropositive.

The J gene is TRBJ1-1, the V gene TRBV5-1, with 7 bases fitting TRBD1. Germline trimming cut 2 bases from V and 1 base from J; bases unmatched to any gene: 5. The CDR3 has 15 residues. Germline CDR1 reads SGHRS; CDR2 reads YFSETQ. CDR3 region: CASSLGGSQNTEAFF. The CDR3 DNA reads TGCGCCAGCAGCTTAGGGGGCAGCCAGAACACTGAAGCTTTCTTT.

The chain links TRBV19 to TRBJ2-7; TRBD2 matches 7 bases. The V and J ends lost 0 bases and 2 bases, in that order; junction bases with no gene match: 1. The CDR3 extends over 14 amino acids. Germline CDR1 and CDR2: LNHDA and SQIVND (reference sequence). The CDR3 is CASSIDGTTYEQYF. The CDR3, as DNA: TGTGCCAGTAGTATAGACGGGACTACCTACGAGCAGTACTTC.

V is TRBV5-1 and J is TRBJ2-5, with TRBD2 matching 7 bases. CDR3 length: 15 residues. Trimming removed 1 base from V and 0 bases from J; junction bases left unmatched: 3. Germline values: CDR1 SGHRS, CDR2 YFSETQ. The CDR3 loop reads CASSLMGGYQETQYF. As DNA, the CDR3 is TGCGCCAGCAGCTTGATGGGGGGGTACCAAGAGACCCAGTACTTC.

The gene calls are TRBV5-1 and TRBJ2-7; TRBD2 aligns across 7 bases. Losses at the gene ends were 0 bases for V and 0 bases for J; bases not matched to a gene: 9. Germline assignment: CDR1 SGHRS and CDR2 YFSETQ. CDR3 length equals 17 residues. The DNA for the CDR3 is TGCGCCAGCAGCTTGGCCCCTAGCGGTAGGAGCTCCTACGAGCAGTACTTC. Amino acid sequence: CASSLAPSGRSSYEQYF.

A remark on this clone: Given the absence of the conserved phenylalanine or tryptophan at the CDR3 end, a read error is likely. The CDR3 DNA reads TGTGCCAGCAGCTTAACAGGGTCTGGGGCCAACGTCCTGACTTCC. Its protein product is CASSLTGSGANVLTS. The chain combines TRBV5-4 with TRBJ2-6; possible D gene TRBD1, 6 bases. Germline V gives CDR1 SGHNT, CDR2 YYREEE (reference sequence). The CDR3 is 15 residues long. V lost 2 bases and J lost 1, with 7 bases in between.

The gene calls are TRBV5-1 and TRBJ2-5; 7 bases map to TRBD1. V shed 3 bases and J 0 bases; nucleotides not matched to a gene: 2. The CDR3 is 14 amino acids. CDR1 SGHRS and CDR2 YFSETQ come from the germline V gene. CDR3 DNA sequence: TGCGCCAGCAGCTCGGACAGGAACCAAGAGACCCAGTACTTC. Protein sequence: CASSSDRNQETQYF.

V is TRBV7-8 and J is TRBJ1-6; D gene uncertain. The CDR3 runs 17 residues. From germline, CDR1 is SGHVS and CDR2 FQNEAQ. Trimming pared 1 base from V and 8 bases from J, leaving 18 bases between. CDR3 protein: CASSLVLRASVDSPLHF. The CDR3 coding sequence is TGTGCCAGCAGCTTAGTCCTGAGAGCCTCGGTGGATTCACCCCTCCACTTT.

V gene TRBV7-3 combines with J gene TRBJ1-1, with 9 nucleotides matching TRBD1. Germline V lookup: CDR1 SGHTA, CDR2 FQGTGA. The CDR3 is 14 amino acids. Germline trimming cut 7 bases from V and 5 bases from J; bases unmatched to any gene: 8. The CDR3: CASNETGGGTEAFF. CDR3 bases: TGTGCCAGCAACGAGACAGGGGGAGGTACTGAAGCTTTCTTT.

The rearrangement joins TRBV15 to TRBJ2-3; 9 bases fit TRBD2. Germline lookup yields CDR1 LNHNV and CDR2 YYDKDF (reference sequence). Trimming took 0 bases from V and 7 from J; bases not matched to a gene: 8. CDR3 length equals 16 residues. As DNA, the CDR3 is TGTGCCACCAGCAGAGATGGGGCGGGAGGGCCCCATACGCAGTATTTT. Translation: CATSRDGAGGPHTQYF.